Described below is a single T cell receptor beta chain sequence and its context. Its antigen is currently unknown. The data derive from a study of cytomegalovirus exposure and HLA in healthy donors. Study overall: The same platform as the approximately 730 first-cohort repertoires was used for the roughly 130 validation repertoires, a later analysis reported. Study outcomes and limitations: According to the study, around 150 TCR beta chains were cytomegalovirus-associated. CMV antigen specificity of a few CMV-associated chains was confirmed in vitro.

The donors were part of the validation cohort, which consisted of 120 subjects and was separate from the first cohort of hundreds of subjects. Profiling relied on immunoSEQ multiplex PCR, and the TCRdb table lists in-frame clones only, not all of them. Counted here are about 200,000 clones, just over 85% occurring once; the ten biggest clones make up 2.9%. V lost 4 bases and J lost 3, with 16 bases in between. The CDR3 covers 15 residues. CDR1 SGHAT and CDR2 FQNNGV come from the germline V gene. The chain is built from TRBV11-2 and TRBJ2-7; tentatively, D is TRBD2 (6 bases). Sequences were obtained from PBMCs. This receptor was taken from a woman younger than 30 in good health and CMV-seronegative. The CDR3 sequence is CASSYRLVGDYEQYF. The CDR3, as DNA: TGTGCCAGCAGCTACCGACTAGTAGGGGACTACGAGCAGTACTTC.